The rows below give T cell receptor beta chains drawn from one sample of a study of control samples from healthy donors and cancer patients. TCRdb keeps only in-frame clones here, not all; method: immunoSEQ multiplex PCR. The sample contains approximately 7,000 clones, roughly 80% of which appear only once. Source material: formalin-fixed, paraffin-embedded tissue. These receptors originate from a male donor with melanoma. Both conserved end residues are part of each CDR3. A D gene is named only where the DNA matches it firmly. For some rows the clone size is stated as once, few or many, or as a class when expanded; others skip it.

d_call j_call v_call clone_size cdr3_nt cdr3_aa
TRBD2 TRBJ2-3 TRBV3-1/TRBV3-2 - TGTGCCAGCAGCCCGCGGGAGCGGGGGGGCCCAGAACAGTATTTT CASSPRERGGPEQYF
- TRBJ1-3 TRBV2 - TGTGCCAGCAGTGGTGCAGGGTCGGACACCATATATTTT CASSGAGSDTIYF
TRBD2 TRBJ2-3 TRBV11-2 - TGTGCCAGCCAGTCGCGGGGGGGCACAGATACGCAGTATTTT CASQSRGGTDTQYF
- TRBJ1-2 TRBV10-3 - TGTGCCATCAGTGGACAGGCCTATACCTATGGCTACACCTTC CAISGQAYTYGYTF
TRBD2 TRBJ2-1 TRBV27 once TGTGCCAGCAGGCGCCGGGGGGGCCTTTCCTACAATGAGCAGTTCTTC CASRRRGGLSYNEQFF
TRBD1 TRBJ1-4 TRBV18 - TGTGCCAGTTCACCTGGCAGGGGGCTCCTCCGCGATGAAAAACTGTTTTTT CASSPGRGLLRDEKLFF
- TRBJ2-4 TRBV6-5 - TGTGCCAGCAGTTGGGACGTCCGGGACATTCAGTACTTC CASSWDVRDIQYF
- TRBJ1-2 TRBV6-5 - TGTGCCAGCAGTTACAATACAAGAAATGGCTACACCTTC CASSYNTRNGYTF
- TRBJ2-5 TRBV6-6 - TGTGCCAGCAGTTACTCGCAACGACAAGAGACCCAGTACTTC CASSYSQRQETQYF
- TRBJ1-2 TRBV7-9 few TGTGCCACCATACGGGTCCAGAGCTTGAACTATGGCTACACCTTC CATIRVQSLNYGYTF
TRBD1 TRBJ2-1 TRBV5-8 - TGTGCCAGTAGGGACAGGGAGGCCTACAATGAGCAGTTCTTC CASRDREAYNEQFF
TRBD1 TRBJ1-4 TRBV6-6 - TGTGCCAGCAGTTCTAACAGGGGAAAAAATGAAAAACTGTTTTTT CASSSNRGKNEKLFF
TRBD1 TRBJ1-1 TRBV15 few TGTGCCACCAGCGCACATCAGGGGGCGGGTGAAGCTTTCTTT CATSAHQGAGEAFF
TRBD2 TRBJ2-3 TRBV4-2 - TGTGCCAGCAGCCAAGATCGGGGGGGGGAGACAGATACGCAGTATTTT CASSQDRGGETDTQYF
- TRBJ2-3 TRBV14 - TGTGCCAGCAGCCAAGATTTCGGGACCTCACACACAGATACGCAGTATTTT CASSQDFGTSHTDTQYF
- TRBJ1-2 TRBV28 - TGTGCCGTGGGCCTCGAGCATGGCTATACCTTC CAVGLEHGYTF
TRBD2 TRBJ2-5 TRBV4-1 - TGCGCCAGCAGCCAACGGGTTAAGCGGGGGGGCATTGAGACCCAGTACTTC CASSQRVKRGGIETQYF
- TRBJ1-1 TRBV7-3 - TGTGCCAGCAGCTTATTTGTGAACACTGAAGCTTTCTTT CASSLFVNTEAFF
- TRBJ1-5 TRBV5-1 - TGCGCCAGCAGCTTGGACCCACCCCCGCCTCAGCCCCAGCATTTT CASSLDPPPPQPQHF
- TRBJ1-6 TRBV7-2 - TGTGCCAGCAGTCACATCGGTTCACCCCTCCACTTT CASSHIGSPLHF
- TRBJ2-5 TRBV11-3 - TGTGCCAGCGGCACCACCGACGGGACCCAGTACTTC CASGTTDGTQYF
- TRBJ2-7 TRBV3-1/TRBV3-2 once TGTGCCAGCAGCCAATTCTCGCGGTCCTACGAGCAGTACTTC CASSQFSRSYEQYF
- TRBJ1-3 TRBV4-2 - TGTGCCAGCAGCCAAGAAACAGGATTCTCTGGAAACACCATATATTTT CASSQETGFSGNTIYF
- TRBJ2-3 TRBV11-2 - TGTGCCAGCAGCTTAGACCAACGGGGCACAGATACGCAGTATTTT CASSLDQRGTDTQYF
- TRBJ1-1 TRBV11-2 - TGTGCCAGCAGCTCCTACCCCGGCGGGGGAGGCACTGAAGCTTTCTTT CASSSYPGGGGTEAFF
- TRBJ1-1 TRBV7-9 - TGTGCCAGCAGCTTATCCCCCGAGAACGCTGAAGCTTTCTTT CASSLSPENAEAFF
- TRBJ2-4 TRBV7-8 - TGTGCCAGCAGCCCGCCAATCTTAGAGGGGGACATTCAGTACTTC CASSPPILEGDIQYF